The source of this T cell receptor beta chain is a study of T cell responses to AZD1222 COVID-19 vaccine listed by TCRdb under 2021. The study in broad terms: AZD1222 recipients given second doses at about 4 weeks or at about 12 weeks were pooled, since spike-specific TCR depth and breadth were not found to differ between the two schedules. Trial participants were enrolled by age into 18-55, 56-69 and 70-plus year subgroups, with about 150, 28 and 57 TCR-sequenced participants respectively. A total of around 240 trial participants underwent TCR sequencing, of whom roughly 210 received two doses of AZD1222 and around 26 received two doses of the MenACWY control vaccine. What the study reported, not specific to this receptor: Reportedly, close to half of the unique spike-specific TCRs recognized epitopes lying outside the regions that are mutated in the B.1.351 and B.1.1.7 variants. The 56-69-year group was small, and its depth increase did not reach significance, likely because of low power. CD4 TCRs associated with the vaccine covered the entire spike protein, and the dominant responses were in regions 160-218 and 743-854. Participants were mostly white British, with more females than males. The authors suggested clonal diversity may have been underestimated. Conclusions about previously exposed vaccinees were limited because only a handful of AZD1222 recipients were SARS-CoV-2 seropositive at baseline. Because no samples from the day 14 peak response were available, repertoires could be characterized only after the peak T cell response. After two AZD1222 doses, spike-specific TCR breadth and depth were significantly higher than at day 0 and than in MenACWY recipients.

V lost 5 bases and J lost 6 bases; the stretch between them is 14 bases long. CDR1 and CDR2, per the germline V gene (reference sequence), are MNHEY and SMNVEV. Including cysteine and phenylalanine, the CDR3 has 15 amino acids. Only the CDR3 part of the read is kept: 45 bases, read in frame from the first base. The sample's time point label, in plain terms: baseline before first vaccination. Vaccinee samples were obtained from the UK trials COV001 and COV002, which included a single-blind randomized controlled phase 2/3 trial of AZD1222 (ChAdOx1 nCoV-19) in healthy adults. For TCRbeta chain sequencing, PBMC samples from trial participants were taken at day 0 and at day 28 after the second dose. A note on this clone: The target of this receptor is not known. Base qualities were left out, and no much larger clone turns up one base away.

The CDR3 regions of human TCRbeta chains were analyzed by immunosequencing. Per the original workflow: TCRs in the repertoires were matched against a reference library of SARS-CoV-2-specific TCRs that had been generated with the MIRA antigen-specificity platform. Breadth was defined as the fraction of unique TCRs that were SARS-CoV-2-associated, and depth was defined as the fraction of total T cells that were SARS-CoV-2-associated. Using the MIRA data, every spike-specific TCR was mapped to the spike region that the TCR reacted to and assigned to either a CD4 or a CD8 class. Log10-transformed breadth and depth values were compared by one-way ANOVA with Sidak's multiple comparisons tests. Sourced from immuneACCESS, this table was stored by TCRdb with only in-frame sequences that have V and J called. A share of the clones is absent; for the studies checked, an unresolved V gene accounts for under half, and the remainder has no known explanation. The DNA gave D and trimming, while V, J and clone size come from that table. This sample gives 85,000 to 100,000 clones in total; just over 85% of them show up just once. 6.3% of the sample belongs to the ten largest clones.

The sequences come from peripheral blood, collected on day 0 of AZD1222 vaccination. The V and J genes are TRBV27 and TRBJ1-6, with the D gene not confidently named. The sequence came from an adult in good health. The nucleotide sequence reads TGTGCCAGCAGTCCTCGACCGAGGCCTAATTCACCCCTCCACTTT. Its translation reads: CASSPRPRPNSPLHF.